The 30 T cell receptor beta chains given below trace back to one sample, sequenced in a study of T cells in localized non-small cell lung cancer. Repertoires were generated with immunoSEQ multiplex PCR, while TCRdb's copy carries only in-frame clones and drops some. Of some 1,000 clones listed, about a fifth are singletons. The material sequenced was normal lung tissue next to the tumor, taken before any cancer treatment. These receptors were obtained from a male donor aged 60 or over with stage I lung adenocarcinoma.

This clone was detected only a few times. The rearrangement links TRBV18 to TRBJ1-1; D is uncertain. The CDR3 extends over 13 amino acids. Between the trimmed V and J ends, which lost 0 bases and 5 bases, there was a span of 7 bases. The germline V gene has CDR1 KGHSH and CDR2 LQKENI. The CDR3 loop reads CASSPPAWTEAFF. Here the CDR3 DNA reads TGTGCCAGCTCACCACCGGCCTGGACTGAAGCTTTCTTT.

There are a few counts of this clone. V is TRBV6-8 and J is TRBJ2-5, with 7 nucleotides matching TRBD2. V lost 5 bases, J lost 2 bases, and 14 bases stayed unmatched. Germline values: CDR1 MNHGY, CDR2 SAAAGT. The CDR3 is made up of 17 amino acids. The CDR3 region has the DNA TGTGCCAGCAGTGAGAGGACTAGGGGTACGGTTCAAGAGACCCAGTACTTC. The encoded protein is CASSERTRGTVQETQYF.

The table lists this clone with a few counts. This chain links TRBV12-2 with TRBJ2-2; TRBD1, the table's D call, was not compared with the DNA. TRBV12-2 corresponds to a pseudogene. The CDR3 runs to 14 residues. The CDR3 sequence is CASRWALNTGELFF. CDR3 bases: TGTGCCAGTCGCTGGGCTCTGAACACCGGGGAGCTGTTTTTT.

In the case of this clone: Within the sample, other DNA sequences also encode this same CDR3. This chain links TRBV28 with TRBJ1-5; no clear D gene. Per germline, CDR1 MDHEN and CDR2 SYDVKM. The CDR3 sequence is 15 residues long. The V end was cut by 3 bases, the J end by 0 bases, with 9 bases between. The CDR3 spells CASSFSDGSNQPQHF. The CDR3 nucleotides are TGTGCCAGCAGTTTTAGCGATGGTAGCAATCAGCCCCAGCATTTT.

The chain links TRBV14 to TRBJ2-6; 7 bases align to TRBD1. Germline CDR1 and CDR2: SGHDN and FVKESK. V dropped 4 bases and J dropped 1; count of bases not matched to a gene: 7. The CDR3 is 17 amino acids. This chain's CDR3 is CASSPILQGSGANVLTF. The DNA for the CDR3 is TGTGCCAGCAGCCCCATATTACAGGGGTCTGGGGCCAACGTCCTGACTTTC.

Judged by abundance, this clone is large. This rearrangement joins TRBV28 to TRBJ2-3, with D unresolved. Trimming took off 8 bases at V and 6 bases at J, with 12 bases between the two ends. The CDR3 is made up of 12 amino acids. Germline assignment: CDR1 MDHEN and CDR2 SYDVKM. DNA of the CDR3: TGTGCCAGCGGTAGAAGTAGGGATACGCAGTATTTT. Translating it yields CASGRSRDTQYF.

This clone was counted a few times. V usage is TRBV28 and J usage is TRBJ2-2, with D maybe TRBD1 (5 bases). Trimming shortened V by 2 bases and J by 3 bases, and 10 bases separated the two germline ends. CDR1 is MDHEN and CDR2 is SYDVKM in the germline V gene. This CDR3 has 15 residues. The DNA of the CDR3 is TGTGCCAGCAGTTTAGTGCAGGGATACACCGGGGAGCTGTTTTTT. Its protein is CASSLVQGYTGELFF.

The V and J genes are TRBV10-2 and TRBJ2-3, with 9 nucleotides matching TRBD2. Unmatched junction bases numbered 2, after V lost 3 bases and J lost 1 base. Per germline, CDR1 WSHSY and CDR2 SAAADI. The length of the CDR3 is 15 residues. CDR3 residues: CASSEIAGGTDTQYF. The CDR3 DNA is TGCGCCAGCAGTGAAATAGCGGGAGGCACAGATACGCAGTATTTT.

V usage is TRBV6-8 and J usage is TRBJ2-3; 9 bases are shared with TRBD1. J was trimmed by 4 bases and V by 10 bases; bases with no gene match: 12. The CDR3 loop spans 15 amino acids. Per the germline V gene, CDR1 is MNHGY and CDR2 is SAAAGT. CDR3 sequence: CAIRAGTGLSDTQYF. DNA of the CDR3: TGTGCCATCCGGGCCGGGACAGGGCTTTCAGATACGCAGTATTTT.

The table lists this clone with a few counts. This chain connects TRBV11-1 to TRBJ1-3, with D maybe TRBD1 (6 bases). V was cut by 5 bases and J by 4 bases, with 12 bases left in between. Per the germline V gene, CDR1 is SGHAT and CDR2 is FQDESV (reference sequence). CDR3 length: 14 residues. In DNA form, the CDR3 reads TGTGCCAGCAGCCCAGGGGTCGGCGGAAACACCATATATTTT. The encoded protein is CASSPGVGGNTIYF.

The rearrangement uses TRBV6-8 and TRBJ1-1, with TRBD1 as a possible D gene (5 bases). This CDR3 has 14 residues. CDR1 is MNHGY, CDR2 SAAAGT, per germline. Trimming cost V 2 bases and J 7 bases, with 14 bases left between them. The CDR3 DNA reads TGTGCCAGCAGTTACAGCCGAGGGACTTTTGAAGCTTTCTTT. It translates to CASSYSRGTFEAFF.

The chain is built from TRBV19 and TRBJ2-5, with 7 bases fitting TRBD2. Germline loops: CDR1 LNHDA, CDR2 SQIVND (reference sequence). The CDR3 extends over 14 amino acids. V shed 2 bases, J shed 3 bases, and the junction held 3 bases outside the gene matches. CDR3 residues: CASSIWLAEETQYF. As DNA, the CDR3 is TGTGCCAGTAGTATATGGCTAGCGGAAGAGACCCAGTACTTC.

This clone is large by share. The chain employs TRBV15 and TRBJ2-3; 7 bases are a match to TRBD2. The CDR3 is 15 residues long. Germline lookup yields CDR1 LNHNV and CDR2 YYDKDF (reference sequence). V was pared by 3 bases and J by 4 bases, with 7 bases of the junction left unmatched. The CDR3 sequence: CATSSPASGADTQYF. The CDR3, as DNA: TGTGCCACCAGCAGTCCTGCTAGCGGAGCAGATACGCAGTATTTT.

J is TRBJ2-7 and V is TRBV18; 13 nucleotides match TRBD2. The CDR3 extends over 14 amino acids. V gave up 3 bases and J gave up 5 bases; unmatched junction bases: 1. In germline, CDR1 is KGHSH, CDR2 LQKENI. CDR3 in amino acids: CASSPGTSGNEQYF. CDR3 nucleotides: TGTGCCAGCTCACCGGGGACTAGCGGGAACGAGCAGTACTTC.

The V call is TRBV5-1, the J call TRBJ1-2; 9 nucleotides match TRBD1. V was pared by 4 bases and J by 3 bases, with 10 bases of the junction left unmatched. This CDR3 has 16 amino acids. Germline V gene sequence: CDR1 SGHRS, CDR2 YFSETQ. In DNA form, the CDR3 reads TGCGCCAGCAGCCCACAGACAGGGGGTGCCGACTATGGCTACACCTTC. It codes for CASSPQTGGADYGYTF.

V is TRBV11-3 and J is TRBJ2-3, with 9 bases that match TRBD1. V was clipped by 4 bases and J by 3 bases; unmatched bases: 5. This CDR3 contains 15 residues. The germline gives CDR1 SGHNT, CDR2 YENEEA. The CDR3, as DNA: TGTGCCAGCAGCTCACAGGGGGCTTGGACAGATACGCAGTATTTT. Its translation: CASSSQGAWTDTQYF.

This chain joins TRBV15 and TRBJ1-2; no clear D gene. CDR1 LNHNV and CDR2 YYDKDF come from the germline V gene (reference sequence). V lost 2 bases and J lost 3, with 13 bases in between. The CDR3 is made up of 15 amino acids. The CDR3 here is CATSRPPTGDYGYTF. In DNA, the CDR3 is TGTGCCACCAGCAGACCACCGACTGGGGACTATGGCTACACCTTC.

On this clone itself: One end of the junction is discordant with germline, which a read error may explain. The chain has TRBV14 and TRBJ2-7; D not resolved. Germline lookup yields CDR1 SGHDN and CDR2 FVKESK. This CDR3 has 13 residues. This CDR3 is CASSQDRSSEQYF. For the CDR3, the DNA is TGTGCCAGCAGTCAGGACCGCTCCTCCGAGCAGTACTTC.

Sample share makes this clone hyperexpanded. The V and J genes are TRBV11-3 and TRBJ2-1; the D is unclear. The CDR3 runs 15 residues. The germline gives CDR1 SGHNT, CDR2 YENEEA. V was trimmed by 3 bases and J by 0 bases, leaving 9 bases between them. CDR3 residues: CASSLEWSSYNEQFF. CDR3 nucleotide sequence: TGTGCCAGCAGCTTGGAGTGGAGCTCCTACAATGAGCAGTTCTTC. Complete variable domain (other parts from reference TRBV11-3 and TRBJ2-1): EAGVVQSPRYKIIEKKQPVAFWCNPISGHNTLYWYLQNLGQGPELLIRYENEEAVDDSQLPKDRFSAERLKGVDSTLKIQPAELGDSAVYLCASSLEWSSYNEQFFGPGTRLTVL.

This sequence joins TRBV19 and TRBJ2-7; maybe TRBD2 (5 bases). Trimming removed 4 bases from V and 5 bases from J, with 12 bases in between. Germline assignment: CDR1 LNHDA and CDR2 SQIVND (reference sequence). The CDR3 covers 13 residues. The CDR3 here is CASSNPAAHEQYV. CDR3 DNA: TGTGCCAGTAGTAATCCAGCGGCTCACGAGCAGTACGTC.

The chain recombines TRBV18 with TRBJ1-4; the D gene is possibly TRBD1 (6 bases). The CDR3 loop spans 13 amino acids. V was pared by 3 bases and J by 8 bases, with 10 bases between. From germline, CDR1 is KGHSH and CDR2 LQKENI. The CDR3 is CASSPDSGEKLFF. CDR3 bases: TGTGCCAGCTCACCGGACAGTGGGGAAAAACTGTTTTTT.

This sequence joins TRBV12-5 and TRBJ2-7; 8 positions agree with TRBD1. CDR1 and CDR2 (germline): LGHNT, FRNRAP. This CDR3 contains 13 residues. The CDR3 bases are TGTGCCAGCCGAGTTCAGGGGGCGCGGGAGCAGTACTTC. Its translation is CASRVQGAREQYF.

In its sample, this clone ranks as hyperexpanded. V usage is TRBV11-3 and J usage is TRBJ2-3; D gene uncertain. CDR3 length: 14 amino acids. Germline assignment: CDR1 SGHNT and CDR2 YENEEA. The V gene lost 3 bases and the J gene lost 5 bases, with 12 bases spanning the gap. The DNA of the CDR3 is TGTGCCAGCAGCTTGTCTACTATAGGAGATACGCAGTATTTT. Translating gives CASSLSTIGDTQYF.

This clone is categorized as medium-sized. This CDR3 reads CAISEYVPGTVNTEAFF. The CDR3 nucleotides read TGTGCCATCAGTGAGTACGTACCCGGGACGGTGAACACTGAAGCTTTCTTT. The chain uses TRBV10-3 and TRBJ1-1, with D perhaps matching TRBD1 (5 bases). V lost 1 base, J lost 0 bases, and 15 bases lay in between. Germline CDR1 reads ENHRY; CDR2 reads SYGVKD. The CDR3 length is 17 residues.

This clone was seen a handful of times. CDR3 protein: CASSFLSNTGELFF. The CDR3 nucleotides read TGTGCCAGCAGCTTTCTATCAAACACCGGGGAGCTGTTTTTT. The V gene is TRBV11-3, the J gene TRBJ2-2; D call uncertain. From germline, CDR1 is SGHNT and CDR2 YENEEA. V was trimmed by 3 bases and J by 2 bases, leaving 7 bases between them. The CDR3 is made up of 14 amino acids. The variable domain in full, with the rest retrieved from reference TRBV11-3 and TRBJ2-2, is EAGVVQSPRYKIIEKKQPVAFWCNPISGHNTLYWYLQNLGQGPELLIRYENEEAVDDSQLPKDRFSAERLKGVDSTLKIQPAELGDSAVYLCASSFLSNTGELFFGEGSRLTVL.

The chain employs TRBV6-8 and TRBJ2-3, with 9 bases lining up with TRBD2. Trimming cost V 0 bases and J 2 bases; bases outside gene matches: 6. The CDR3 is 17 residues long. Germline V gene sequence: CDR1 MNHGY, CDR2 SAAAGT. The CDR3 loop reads CASSYSGTSRYTDTQYF. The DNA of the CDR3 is TGTGCCAGCAGTTACTCTGGGACTAGCAGATACACAGATACGCAGTATTTT.

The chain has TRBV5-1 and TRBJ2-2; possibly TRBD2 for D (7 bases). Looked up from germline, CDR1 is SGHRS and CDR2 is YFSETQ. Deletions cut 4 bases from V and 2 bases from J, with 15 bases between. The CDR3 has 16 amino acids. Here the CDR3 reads CASSIYGGANTGELFF. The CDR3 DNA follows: TGCGCCAGCAGCATTTATGGGGGGGCAAACACCGGGGAGCTGTTTTTT.

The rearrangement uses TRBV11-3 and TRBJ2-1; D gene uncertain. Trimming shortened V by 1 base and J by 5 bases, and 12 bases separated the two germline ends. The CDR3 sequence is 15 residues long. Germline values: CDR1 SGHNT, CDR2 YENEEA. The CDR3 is CASSLGGGWDNEQFF. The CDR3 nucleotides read TGTGCCAGCAGCTTAGGAGGTGGCTGGGACAATGAGCAGTTCTTC.

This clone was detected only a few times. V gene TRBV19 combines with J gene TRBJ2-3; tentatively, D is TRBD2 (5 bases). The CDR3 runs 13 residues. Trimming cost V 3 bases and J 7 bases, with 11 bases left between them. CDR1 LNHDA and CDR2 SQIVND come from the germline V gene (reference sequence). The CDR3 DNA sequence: TGTGCCAGTAGTATTCCTACTAGGAATACGCAGTATTTT. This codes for CASSIPTRNTQYF.

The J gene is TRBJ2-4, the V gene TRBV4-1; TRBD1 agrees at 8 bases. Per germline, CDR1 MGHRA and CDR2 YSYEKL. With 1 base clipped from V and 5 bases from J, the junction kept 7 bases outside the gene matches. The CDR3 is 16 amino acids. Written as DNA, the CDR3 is TGCGCCAGCAGCCAAGGCCACGGACAGGGCGAAAACATTCAGTACTTC. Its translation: CASSQGHGQGENIQYF.